The 19 T cell receptor beta chains in this list originate from one sample, sequenced in a study of T cells in Graves' hyperthyroidism and ophthalmopathy. TCR beta CDR3 regions were amplified from RNA. First-round RT-PCR with HTBI primers amplified the TCR CDR3 region. MiXCR was run by TCRdb on the multiplex PCR reads, yielding one entry per CDR3 protein. In the table there are over 200,000 distinct CDR3 sequences, more than 12% of which are singletons. Sequencing was done on a sample of blood. These receptors were collected from a woman aged 40 to 49 with Graves' hyperthyroidism that later progressed to Graves' ophthalmopathy.

In its sample, this clonotype was seen many times. The chain combines TRBV12-3 or TRBV12-4 with TRBJ2-3, with D tentatively TRBD2 (7 bases). The CDR3 is 13 residues long. With 8 bases removed from V and 14 bases from J, the gap between germline ends came to 23 bases. The CDR3 DNA follows: TGTGCCAGCGGCCGAGCCGGGGGGCCAACGGGGTATTTT. This translates into CASGRAGGPTGYF.

The rearrangement links TRBV6-2 or TRBV6-3 to TRBJ2-5; 11 nucleotides match TRBD2. Germline loops: CDR1 MNHEY, CDR2 SVGEGT. CDR3 length: 15 amino acids. J lost 5 bases, V lost 5 bases, and 7 bases had no gene match. This CDR3 is CASSHRLAGLETQYF. In DNA, the CDR3 is TGTGCCAGCAGTCATAGACTAGCGGGATTGGAGACCCAGTACTTC.

There are many counts of this clonotype. The chain couples TRBV27 to TRBJ1-1; 11 nucleotides align to TRBD1. Trimming removed 11 bases from V and 1 base from J; junction bases left unmatched: 3. Germline V lookup: CDR1 MNHEY, CDR2 SMNVEV (reference sequence). The CDR3 has 13 amino acids. CDR3 nucleotides: TGTGCCGTGGGGACAGGGGGGAACACTGAAGCTTTCTTT. Its protein is CAVGTGGNTEAFF.

This clonotype was detected a few times. A much larger clone lies one base from this, so it may be a read error. J is TRBJ1-1 and V is TRBV10-3; possible D gene TRBD1, 5 bases. CDR3 length: 13 residues. CDR1 is ENHRY, CDR2 SYGVKD, per germline. CDR3 nucleotides: TGTGCCATCGGGGGGAGGTCAGAAACTGAAGCTCTCTTT. Protein: CAIGGRSETEALF.

The chain employs TRBV13 and TRBJ2-6; TRBD1 aligns across 7 bases. Germline CDR1 PRHDT, CDR2 FYEKMQ (reference sequence). J was trimmed by 0 bases and V by 4 bases; bases with no gene match: 6. The CDR3 spans 17 residues. CDR3 DNA sequence: TGTGCCAGCAGCTCTTGGACAGGAAACTCTGGGGCCAACGTCCTGACTTTC. Amino acid sequence: CASSSWTGNSGANVLTF.

There are many counts of this clonotype. The CDR3 DNA reads as TGTGCCAGCACCGTAGCTTGGACAGGGGGCGGTATCTACGAGCAGTACTTC. Protein product: CASTVAWTGGGIYEQYF. The J gene is TRBJ2-7, the V gene TRBV6-1; 11 bases align to TRBD1. CDR1 MNHNS and CDR2 SASEGT come from the germline V gene. With 7 bases clipped from V and 3 bases from J, the junction kept 14 bases outside the gene matches. The CDR3 loop spans 17 amino acids.

This clonotype was seen a handful of times. The chain combines TRBV30 with TRBJ2-1, with 7 bases identical to TRBD1. The germline CDR1 and CDR2 sequences are GTSNPN and SVGIG (reference sequence). V gave up 0 bases and J gave up 6 bases; unmatched junction bases: 2. The CDR3 sequence is 13 residues long. CDR3 sequence (DNA): TGTGCCTGGAGTGTAACAGGGGTCAATGAGCAGTTCTTC. Translated: CAWSVTGVNEQFF.

The chain is built from TRBV6-4 and TRBJ2-2; 8 positions match TRBD1. Unmatched junction bases numbered 13, after V lost 4 bases and J lost 9 bases. Germline values: CDR1 MRHNA, CDR2 SNTAGT. The CDR3 runs to 16 residues. The chain's CDR3 is CASSARTGSSKRELFF. As DNA, the CDR3 is TGTGCCAGCAGTGCTCGGACAGGGTCTTCGAAAAGGGAGCTGTTTTTT.

The chain carries TRBV7-9 and TRBJ1-4, with 9 bases lining up with TRBD1. Germline V gives CDR1 SEHNR, CDR2 FQNEAQ (reference sequence). CDR3 length: 14 residues. V was clipped by 7 bases and J by 8 bases; unmatched bases: 8. The chain's CDR3 is CASTETGGEEKLFF. CDR3 nucleotide sequence: TGTGCCAGCACCGAGACAGGGGGGGAGGAAAAACTGTTTTTT.

The V call is TRBV5-6, the J call TRBJ1-1, with D maybe TRBD1 (5 bases). The CDR3 is 15 residues long. Germline-derived CDR1 and CDR2 are SGHDT and YYEEEE. The V end was cut by 3 bases, the J end by 1 base, with 13 bases between. The CDR3 DNA is TGTGCCAGCAGCTGGGGGAGGGGCCCGAACACTGAAGCTTTCTTT. Protein: CASSWGRGPNTEAFF.

This clonotype appeared once. A read error may account for a junction end that differs from germline. The chain uses TRBV7-9 and TRBJ2-2; weak D call: TRBD2 (7 bases). CDR1 and CDR2 from the germline V gene are SEHNR and FQNEAQ (reference sequence). The length of the CDR3 is 19 residues. This CDR3 is CASSRHRLAVLRDTGEMFF. The CDR3 coding sequence is TGTGCCAGCAGCCGTCATCGGCTAGCGGTCCTCCGGGACACCGGGGAGATGTTTTTT.

This clonotype was picked up many times. In DNA, the CDR3 is TGTGCCATCGCCAGCTGGGAGAACACCGGGGAGCTGTTTTTT. Its translation is CAIASWENTGELFF. The chain uses TRBV10-3 and TRBJ2-2; unclear D gene. CDR3 length equals 14 residues. With 8 bases removed from V and 1 base from J, the gap between germline ends came to 11 bases. The germline V gene encodes CDR1 ENHRY and CDR2 SYGVKD.

There are many counts of this clonotype. The rearrangement uses TRBV6-1 and TRBJ2-7, with 9 bases identical to TRBD1. Germline V gene lookup returns CDR1 MNHNS and CDR2 SASEGT. This CDR3 contains 17 residues. With 5 bases clipped from V and 7 bases from J, the junction kept 18 bases outside the gene matches. The CDR3 is CASSLLIPGQGELEQYF. Here the CDR3 DNA reads TGTGCCAGCAGTCTCCTGATCCCGGGACAGGGCGAATTGGAGCAGTACTTC.

In this sample, this clonotype turned up many times. This chain links TRBV2 with TRBJ2-2, with TRBD1 matching over 7 bases. The CDR3 contains 14 residues. The germline V gene has CDR1 SNHLY and CDR2 FYNNEI. V was clipped by 9 bases and J by 3 bases; unmatched bases: 7. DNA of the CDR3: TGTGCCAGGGAGACAGGGTGGGACACCGGGGAGCTGTTTTTT. It specifies CARETGWDTGELFF.

The rearrangement links TRBV7-9 to TRBJ2-7; no definite D call. This CDR3 has 13 residues. Germline assignment: CDR1 SEHNR and CDR2 FQNEAQ (reference sequence). Trimming shortened V by 4 bases and J by 5 bases, and 12 bases separated the two germline ends. In nucleotides, the CDR3 is TGTGCCAGCAGCTCCAAGGGTCCCGACGAGCAGTACTTC. It translates to CASSSKGPDEQYF.

This clonotype was recorded a few times. The chain links TRBV4-1 to TRBJ2-3, with a weak D call TRBD2 (5 bases). V was shortened by 2 bases and J by 7 bases, with 16 bases between the two germline ends. The CDR3 sequence is 15 residues long. Germline-derived CDR1 and CDR2 are MGHRA and YSYEKL. The CDR3 is CASSQPYPGKNTQYF. The CDR3 DNA is TGCGCCAGCAGCCAACCCTATCCCGGGAAGAATACGCAGTATTTT.

This clonotype was detected many times. The rearrangement links TRBV4-1 to TRBJ1-1; D ambiguous. The CDR3 extends over 15 amino acids. Germline loops: CDR1 MGHRA, CDR2 YSYEKL. V was clipped by 1 base and J by 2 bases, with 11 bases between them. For the CDR3, the DNA is TGCGCCAGCAGCCAAGGGGTGAGGTCTAACACTGAAGCTTTCTTT. It codes for CASSQGVRSNTEAFF.

This clonotype occurred a few times. This may stem from a read error, because a much larger clone lies one nucleotide away. The V and J genes are TRBV29-1 and TRBJ2-1; D gene ambiguous. Trimming removed 5 bases at V and 6 bases at J, with 2 bases between. The CDR3 length is 9 residues. Germline values: CDR1 SQVTM, CDR2 ANQGSEA. Here the CDR3 reads CSVPNEQFF. In DNA form, the CDR3 reads TGCAGCGTTCCCAATGAGCAGTTCTTC.

The V and J genes are TRBV20-1 and TRBJ2-1; 10 bases are shared with TRBD2. The CDR3 consists of 16 residues. With 0 bases clipped from V and 12 bases from J, the junction kept 14 bases outside the gene matches. Germline V gene sequence: CDR1 DFQATT, CDR2 SNEGSKA (reference sequence). This CDR3 is CSAREGEVAGGFGQFF. CDR3 coding DNA: TGCAGTGCTAGAGAGGGCGAGGTAGCGGGAGGATTCGGGCAGTTCTTC.